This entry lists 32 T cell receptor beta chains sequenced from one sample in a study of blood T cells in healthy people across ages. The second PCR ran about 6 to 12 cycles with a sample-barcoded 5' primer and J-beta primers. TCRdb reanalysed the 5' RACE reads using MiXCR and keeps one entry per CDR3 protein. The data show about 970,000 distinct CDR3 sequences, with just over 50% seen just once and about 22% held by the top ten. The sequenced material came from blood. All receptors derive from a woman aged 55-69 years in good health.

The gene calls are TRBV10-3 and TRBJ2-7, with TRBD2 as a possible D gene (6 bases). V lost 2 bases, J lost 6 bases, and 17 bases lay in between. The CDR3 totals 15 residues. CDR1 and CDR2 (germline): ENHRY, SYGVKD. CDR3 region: CAISEPRERVLEQYF. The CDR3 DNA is TGTGCCATCAGTGAGCCCCGGGAGAGGGTCCTCGAGCAGTACTTC.

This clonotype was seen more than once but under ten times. The CDR3 DNA is TGCGCCAGCAGCCGAACAACGAGGGCGAACACTGAAGCTTTCTTT. Translating it yields CASSRTTRANTEAFF. The chain links TRBV4-1 to TRBJ1-1, with D hard to call. Germline CDR1 reads MGHRA; CDR2 reads YSYEKL. Trimming pared 4 bases from V and 1 base from J, leaving 13 bases between. The CDR3 has 15 amino acids.

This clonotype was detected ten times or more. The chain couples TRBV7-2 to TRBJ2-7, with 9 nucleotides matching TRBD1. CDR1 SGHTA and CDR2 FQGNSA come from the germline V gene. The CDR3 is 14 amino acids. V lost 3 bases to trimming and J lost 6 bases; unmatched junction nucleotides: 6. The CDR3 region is CASSLGTGSCEQYF. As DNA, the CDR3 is TGTGCCAGCAGCTTGGGGACAGGGAGTTGCGAGCAGTACTTC.

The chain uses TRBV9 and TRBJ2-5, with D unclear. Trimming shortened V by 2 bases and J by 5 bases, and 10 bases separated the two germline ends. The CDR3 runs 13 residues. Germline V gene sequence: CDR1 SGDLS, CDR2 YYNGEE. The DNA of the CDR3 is TGTGCCAGCAGCGTCGAATTCGTGGAGACCCAGTACTTC. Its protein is CASSVEFVETQYF.

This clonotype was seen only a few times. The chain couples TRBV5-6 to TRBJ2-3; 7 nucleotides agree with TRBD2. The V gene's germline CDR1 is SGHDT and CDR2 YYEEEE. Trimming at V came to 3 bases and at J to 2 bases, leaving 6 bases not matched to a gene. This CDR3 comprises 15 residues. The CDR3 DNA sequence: TGTGCCAGCAGCTACCCGGGAGGACCCACAGATACGCAGTATTTT. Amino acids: CASSYPGGPTDTQYF. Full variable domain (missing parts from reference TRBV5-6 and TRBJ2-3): DAGVTQSPTHLIKTRGQQVTLRCSPKSGHDTVSWYQQALGQGPQFIFQYYEEEERQRGNFPDRFSGHQFPNYSSELNVNALLLGDSALYLCASSYPGGPTDTQYFGPGTRLTVL.

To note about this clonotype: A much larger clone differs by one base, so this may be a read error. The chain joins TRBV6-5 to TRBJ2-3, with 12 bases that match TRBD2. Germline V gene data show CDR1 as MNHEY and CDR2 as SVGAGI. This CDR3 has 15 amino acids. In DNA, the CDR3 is TGTGCCGGCAGTCCCTTTCTAGCGGGAGGGGATACGCAGTATTTT. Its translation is CAGSPFLAGGDTQYF.

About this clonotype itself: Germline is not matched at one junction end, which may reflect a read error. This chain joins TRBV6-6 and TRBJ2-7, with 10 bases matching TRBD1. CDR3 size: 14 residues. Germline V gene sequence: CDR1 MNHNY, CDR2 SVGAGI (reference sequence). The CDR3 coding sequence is TGTACCAGCAGGCCGGGACAGGGGCTTTACGAGCAGTACTTC. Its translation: CTSRPGQGLYEQYF.

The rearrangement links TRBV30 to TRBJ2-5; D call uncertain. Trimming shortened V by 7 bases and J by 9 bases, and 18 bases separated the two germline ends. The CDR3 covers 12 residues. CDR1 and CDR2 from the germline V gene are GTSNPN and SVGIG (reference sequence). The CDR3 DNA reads TGTGCCTTTGATTTCGGATCCTTATCCCAGTACTTC. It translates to CAFDFGSLSQYF.

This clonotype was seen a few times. CDR3 protein: CASSSTSEQFF. The CDR3 DNA is TGTGCCAGCAGTTCAACCAGTGAGCAGTTCTTC. The chain has TRBV12-3 or TRBV12-4 and TRBJ2-1; D is unclear. The CDR3 sequence is 11 residues long. V gave up 4 bases and J gave up 9 bases, with 7 bases separating them.

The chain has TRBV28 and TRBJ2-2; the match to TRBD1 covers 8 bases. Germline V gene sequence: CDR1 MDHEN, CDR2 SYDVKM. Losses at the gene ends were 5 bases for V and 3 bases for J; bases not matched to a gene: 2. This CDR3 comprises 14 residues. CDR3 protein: CASSNRGDTGELFF. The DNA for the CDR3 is TGTGCCAGCAGTAACAGGGGGGACACCGGGGAGCTGTTTTTT.

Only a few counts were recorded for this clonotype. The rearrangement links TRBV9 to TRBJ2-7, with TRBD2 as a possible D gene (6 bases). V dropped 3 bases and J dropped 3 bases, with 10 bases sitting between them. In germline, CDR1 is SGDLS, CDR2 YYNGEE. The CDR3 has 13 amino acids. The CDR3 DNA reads TGTGCCAGCAGCGCGGGGGTTGGCTACGAGCAGTACTTC. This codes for CASSAGVGYEQYF. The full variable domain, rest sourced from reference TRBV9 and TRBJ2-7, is DSGVTQTPKHLITATGQRVTLRCSPRSGDLSVYWYQQSLDQGLQFLIQYYNGEERAKGNILERFSAQQFPDLHSELNLSSLELGDSALYFCASSAGVGYEQYFGPGTRLTVT.

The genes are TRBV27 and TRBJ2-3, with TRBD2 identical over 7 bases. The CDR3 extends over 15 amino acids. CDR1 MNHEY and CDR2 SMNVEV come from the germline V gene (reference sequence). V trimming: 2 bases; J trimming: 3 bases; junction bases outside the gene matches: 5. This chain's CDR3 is CASSLLWTRTDTQYF. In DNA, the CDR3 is TGTGCCAGCAGTTTACTCTGGACTAGGACAGATACGCAGTATTTT.

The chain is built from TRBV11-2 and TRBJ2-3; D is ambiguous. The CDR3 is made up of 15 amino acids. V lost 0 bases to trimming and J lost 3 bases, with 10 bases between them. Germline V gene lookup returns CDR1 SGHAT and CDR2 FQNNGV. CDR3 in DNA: TGTGCCAGCAGCTTAGACCGGCATCCGACAGATACGCAGTATTTT. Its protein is CASSLDRHPTDTQYF.

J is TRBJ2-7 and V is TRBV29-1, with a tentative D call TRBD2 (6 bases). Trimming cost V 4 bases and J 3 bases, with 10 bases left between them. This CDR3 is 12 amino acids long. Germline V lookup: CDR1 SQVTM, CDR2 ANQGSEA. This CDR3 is CSVAAAGYEQYF. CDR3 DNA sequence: TGCAGCGTTGCAGCAGCGGGCTACGAGCAGTACTTC.

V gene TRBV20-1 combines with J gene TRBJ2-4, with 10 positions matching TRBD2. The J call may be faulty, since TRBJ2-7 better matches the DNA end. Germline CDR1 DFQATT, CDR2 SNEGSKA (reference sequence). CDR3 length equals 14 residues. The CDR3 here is CSALTSGHHPEQYF. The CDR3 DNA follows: TGCAGTGCTCTGACTAGCGGGCACCATCCCGAGCAGTACTTC.

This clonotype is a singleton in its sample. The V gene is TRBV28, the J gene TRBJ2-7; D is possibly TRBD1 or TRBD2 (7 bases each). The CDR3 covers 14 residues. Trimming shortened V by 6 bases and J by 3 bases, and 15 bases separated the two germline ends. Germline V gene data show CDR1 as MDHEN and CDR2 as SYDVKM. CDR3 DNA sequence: TGTGCCAGCAGGCAAACAGGGGAGGGCTACGAGCAGTACTTC. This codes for CASRQTGEGYEQYF.

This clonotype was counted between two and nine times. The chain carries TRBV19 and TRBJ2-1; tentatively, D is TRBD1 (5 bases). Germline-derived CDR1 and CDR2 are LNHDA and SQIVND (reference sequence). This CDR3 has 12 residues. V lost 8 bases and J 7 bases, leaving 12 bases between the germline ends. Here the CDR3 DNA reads TGTGCCAGTCGAGTAGGGGTTAATGAGCAGTTCTTC. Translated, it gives CASRVGVNEQFF.

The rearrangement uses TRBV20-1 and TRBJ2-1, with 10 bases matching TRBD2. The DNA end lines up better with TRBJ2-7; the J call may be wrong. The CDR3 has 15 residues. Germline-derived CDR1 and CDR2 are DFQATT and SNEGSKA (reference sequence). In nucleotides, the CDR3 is TGCAGTGCTAGATCAGGACTAGCGGAGGTGCACGAGCAGTACTTC. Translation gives CSARSGLAEVHEQYF.

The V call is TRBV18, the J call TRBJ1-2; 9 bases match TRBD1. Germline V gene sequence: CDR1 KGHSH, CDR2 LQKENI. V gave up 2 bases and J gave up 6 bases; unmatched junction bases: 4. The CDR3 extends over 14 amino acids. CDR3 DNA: TGTGCCAGCTCACCATCCGACAGGGGGAATGGCTACACCTTC. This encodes CASSPSDRGNGYTF.

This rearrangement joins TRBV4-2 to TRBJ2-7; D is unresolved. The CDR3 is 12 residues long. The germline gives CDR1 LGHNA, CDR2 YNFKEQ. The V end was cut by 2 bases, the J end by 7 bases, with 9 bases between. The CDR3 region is CASSQTSWEQYF. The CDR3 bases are TGTGCCAGCAGCCAAACTTCGTGGGAGCAGTACTTC.

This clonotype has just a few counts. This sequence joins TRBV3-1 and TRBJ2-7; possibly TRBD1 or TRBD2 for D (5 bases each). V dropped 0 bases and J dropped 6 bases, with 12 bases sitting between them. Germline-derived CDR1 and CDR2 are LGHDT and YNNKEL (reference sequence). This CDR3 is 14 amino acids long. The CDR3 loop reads CASSQDPGQGEQYF. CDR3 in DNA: TGTGCCAGCAGCCAAGACCCGGGGCAGGGCGAGCAGTACTTC.

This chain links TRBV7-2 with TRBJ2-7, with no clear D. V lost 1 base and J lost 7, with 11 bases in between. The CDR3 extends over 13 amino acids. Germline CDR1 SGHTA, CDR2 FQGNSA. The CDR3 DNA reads TGTGCCAGCAGCTTAGGGGATACGAGGGAGCAGTACTTC. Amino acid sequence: CASSLGDTREQYF.

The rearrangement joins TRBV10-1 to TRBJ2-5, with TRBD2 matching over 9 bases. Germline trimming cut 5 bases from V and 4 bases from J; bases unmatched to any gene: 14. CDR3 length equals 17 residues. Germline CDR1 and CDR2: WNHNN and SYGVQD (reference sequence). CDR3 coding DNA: TGCGCCAGCAGTTCCCCTAGCGGGGACCCTCGTCCAGAGACCCAGTACTTC. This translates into CASSSPSGDPRPETQYF.

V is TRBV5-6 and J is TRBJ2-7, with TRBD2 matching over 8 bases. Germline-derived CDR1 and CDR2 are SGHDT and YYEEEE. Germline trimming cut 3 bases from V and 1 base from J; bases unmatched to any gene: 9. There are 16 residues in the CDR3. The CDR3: CASSSNGLAHSYEQYF. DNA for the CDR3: TGTGCCAGCAGCTCGAACGGACTAGCCCATTCCTACGAGCAGTACTTC. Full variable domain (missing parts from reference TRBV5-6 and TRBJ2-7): DAGVTQSPTHLIKTRGQQVTLRCSPKSGHDTVSWYQQALGQGPQFIFQYYEEEERQRGNFPDRFSGHQFPNYSSELNVNALLLGDSALYLCASSSNGLAHSYEQYFGPGTRLTVT.

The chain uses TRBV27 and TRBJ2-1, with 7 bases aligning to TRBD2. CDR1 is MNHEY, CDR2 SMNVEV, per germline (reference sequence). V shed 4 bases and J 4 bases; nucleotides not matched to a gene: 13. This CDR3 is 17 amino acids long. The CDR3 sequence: CASSSISAPGRYNEQFF. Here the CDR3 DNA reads TGTGCCAGCAGTTCCATATCGGCCCCCGGGAGGTACAATGAGCAGTTCTTC.

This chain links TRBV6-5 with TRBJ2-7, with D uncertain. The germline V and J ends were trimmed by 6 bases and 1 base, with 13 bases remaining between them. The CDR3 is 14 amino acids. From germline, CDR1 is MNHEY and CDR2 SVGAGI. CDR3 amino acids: CASRGDRPSYEQYF. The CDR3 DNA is TGTGCCAGCAGAGGAGACCGTCCTTCCTACGAGCAGTACTTC.

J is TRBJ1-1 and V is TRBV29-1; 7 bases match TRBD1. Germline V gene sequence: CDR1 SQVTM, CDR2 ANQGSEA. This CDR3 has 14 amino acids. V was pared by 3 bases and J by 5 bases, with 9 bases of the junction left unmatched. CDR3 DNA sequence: TGCAGCGTTGAGTCGGCAGGGGGACGAACTGAAGCTTTCTTT. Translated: CSVESAGGRTEAFF.

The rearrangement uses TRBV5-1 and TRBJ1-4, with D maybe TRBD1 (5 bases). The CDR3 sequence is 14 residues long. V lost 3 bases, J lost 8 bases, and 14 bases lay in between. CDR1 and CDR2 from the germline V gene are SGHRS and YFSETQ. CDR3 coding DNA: TGCGCCAGCAGCTCCGGGACGAGAGGAGAAAAACTGTTTTTT. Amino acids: CASSSGTRGEKLFF.

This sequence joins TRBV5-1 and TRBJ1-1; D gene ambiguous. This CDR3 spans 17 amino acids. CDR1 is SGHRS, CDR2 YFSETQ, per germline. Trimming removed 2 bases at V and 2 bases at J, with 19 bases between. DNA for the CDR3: TGCGCCAGCAGCTTCGGCGCGAACGCTAAACGAAACACTGAAGCTTTCTTT. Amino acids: CASSFGANAKRNTEAFF.

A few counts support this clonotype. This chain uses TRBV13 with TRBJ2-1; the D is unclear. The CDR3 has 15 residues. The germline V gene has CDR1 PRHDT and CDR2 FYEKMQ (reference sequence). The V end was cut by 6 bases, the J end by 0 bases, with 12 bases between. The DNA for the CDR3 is TGTGCCAGCAGTTCCGGGCTCAGCTCCTACAATGAGCAGTTCTTC. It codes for CASSSGLSSYNEQFF. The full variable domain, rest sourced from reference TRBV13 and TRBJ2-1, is AAGVIQSPRHLIKEKRETATLKCYPIPRHDTVYWYQQGPGQDPQFLISFYEKMQSDKGSIPDRFSAQQFSDYHSELNMSSLELGDSALYFCASSSGLSSYNEQFFGPGTRLTVL.

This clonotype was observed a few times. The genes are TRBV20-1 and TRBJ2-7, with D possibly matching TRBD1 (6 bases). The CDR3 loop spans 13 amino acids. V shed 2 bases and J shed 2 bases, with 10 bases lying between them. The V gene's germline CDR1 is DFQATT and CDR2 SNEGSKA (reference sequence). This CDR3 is CSARQNRAYEQYF. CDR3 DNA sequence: TGCAGTGCTAGACAAAACAGGGCCTACGAGCAGTACTTC.

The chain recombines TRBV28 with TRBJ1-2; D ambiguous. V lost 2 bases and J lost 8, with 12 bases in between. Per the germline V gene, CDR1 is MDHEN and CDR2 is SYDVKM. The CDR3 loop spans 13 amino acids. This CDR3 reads CASSLRPSRGYTF. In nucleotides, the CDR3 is TGTGCCAGCAGTTTAAGGCCCTCGAGAGGCTACACCTTC.